These T cell receptor beta chains were read from a single sample in a study of human T cells and chemical hapten exposure. TCRdb recomputed calls from the RACE reads with MiXCR, one row per CDR3 protein. The table has more than 60,000 distinct CDR3 sequences, over 9% seen once. Material: whole blood, obtained in connection with sensitization to the hapten diphenylcyclopropenone (DPC). Receptor source: a woman in her fifties or sixties with alopecia areata. Some clones in this sample may be carry-over from other donors' samples. The CDR3 runs from the conserved cysteine through the conserved F or W. The D gene is left open where the match is weak. A row's size may be missing; if present it is once, few, many or a size class.

TRBJ1-1 - - TRBV5-1 TGCGCCAGCAGCAGAGAGGTGAACACTGAAGCTTTCTTT CASSREVNTEAFF
TRBJ2-3 many TRBD2 TRBV7-2 TGTGCCAGCAGCTCAGCGGGACTAGCGGAAGATACGCAGTATTTT CASSSAGLAEDTQYF
TRBJ2-1 - - TRBV28 TGTGCCAGCAGTTTCGATCACTCCTACAATGAGCAGTTCTTC CASSFDHSYNEQFF
TRBJ2-3 many - TRBV12-3/TRBV12-4 TGTGCCAGCAGTTTAGTAGGGTTACCAGATACGCAGTATTTT CASSLVGLPDTQYF
TRBJ2-6 - - TRBV2 TGTGCCAGCAGTTGGACAGTCCCCTCTGGGGCCAACGTCCTGACTTTC CASSWTVPSGANVLTF
TRBJ1-1 many - TRBV3-1 TGTGCCAGCAGCCAAGGGGGCAGGTCGAACACTGAAGCTTTCTTT CASSQGGRSNTEAFF
TRBJ2-1 once TRBD2 TRBV7-2 TGTGCCAGCAGCCGGACTAGTTTCCACAATGAGCAGTTCTTC CASSRTSFHNEQFF
TRBJ2-7 many - TRBV20-1 TGCAGTGCTAGTAAGCGGTCCTACGAGCAGTACTTC CSASKRSYEQYF
TRBJ2-1 many - TRBV30 TGTGCCTGGAAATCTCGGTCGAGCTCCTACAATGAGCAGTTCTTC CAWKSRSSSYNEQFF
TRBJ2-2 - TRBD2 TRBV12-3/TRBV12-4 TGTGCCAGCAGACGGGGACTAGCGGGAGCCCTCACCGGGGAGCTGTTTTTT CASRRGLAGALTGELFF
TRBJ2-1 - TRBD2 TRBV9 TGTGCCAGCAGCGGAGGACTAGCGGCCAATGAGCAGTTCTTC CASSGGLAANEQFF
TRBJ2-7 many - TRBV20-1 TGCAGTGCTAGAGATTCAGTGGGCGGGTCTTTCTACGAGCAGTACTTC CSARDSVGGSFYEQYF
TRBJ2-3 many TRBD2 TRBV11-2 TGTGCCAGCAGCCAACAGTCTAGCGGGAGGGCATATTTT CASSQQSSGRAYF
TRBJ1-1 few - TRBV7-9 TGTGCCAGCAGCTTAGACACCTGGACAGCGGGCACTGAAGCTTTCTTT CASSLDTWTAGTEAFF
TRBJ2-7 many TRBD1 TRBV20-1 TGCAGTGCTGACAGGGGAACCCTGGACGAGCAGTACTTC CSADRGTLDEQYF
TRBJ1-5 few TRBD1 TRBV12-3/TRBV12-4 TGTGCCAGCAGTTTAGACGCGACAGGGGGCAATCAGCCCCAGCATTTT CASSLDATGGNQPQHF
TRBJ2-7 - - TRBV28 TGTGCCAGCAGTACCGGGACACCGACCTACGAGCAGTACTTC CASSTGTPTYEQYF
TRBJ2-1 - TRBD1 TRBV24-1 TGTGCCACCCGAAAAGACAGGGCGGGCTACAATGAGCAGTTCTTC CATRKDRAGYNEQFF
TRBJ2-3 many - TRBV7-2 TGTGCCAGCAGCTTAGCCGGGAGCTCTCCAGATACGCAGTATTTT CASSLAGSSPDTQYF
TRBJ2-5 many - TRBV7-7 TGTGCCAGCAGCTTAGCGGGAGGTATACAAGAGACCCAGTACTTC CASSLAGGIQETQYF
TRBJ2-7 - - TRBV24-1 TGTGCCACCACCCGACTTCTCGCCTACGAGCAGTACTTC CATTRLLAYEQYF
TRBJ2-2 many - TRBV7-6 TGTGCCAGCAGCTTACCGGGACCCGCGAACACCGGGGAGCTGTTTTTT CASSLPGPANTGELFF
TRBJ1-5 - - TRBV27 TGTGCCAGCAGTTTATCGAGGACGCCTCATCAGCCCCAGCATTTT CASSLSRTPHQPQHF
TRBJ1-2 many TRBD1 TRBV7-2 TGTGCCAGCAGCTTAGTAGGGACAGGGGACTATGGCTACACCTTC CASSLVGTGDYGYTF
TRBJ1-1 - TRBD1 TRBV7-2 TGTGCCAGCAACTCCCGCAGGGGGCGGGTCACTGAAGCTTTCTTT CASNSRRGRVTEAFF
TRBJ2-7 - - TRBV20-1 TGCAGTGCTAGAGGGGGCAGCTCCTACGAGCAGTACTTC CSARGGSSYEQYF
TRBJ2-5 few - TRBV11-3 TGTGCCAGCAAGGAGACCCAGTACTTC CASKETQYF
TRBJ1-2 few - TRBV3-1 TGTGCCAGCAGCCAACGGCAGGGATATGGCTACACCTTC CASSQRQGYGYTF
TRBJ2-1 - TRBD2 TRBV2 TGTGCCAGCAGTCAAGCGGGAGGGTCCTACAATGAGCAGTTCTTC CASSQAGGSYNEQFF